The text below deals with one T cell receptor beta chain. As yet, its antigen is unknown. Primers for the PCR totalled 60 Vbeta and 13 Jbeta. TCRdb keeps only in-frame clones here, not all; method: immunoSEQ multiplex PCR. This sample has 95,000 to 150,000 clones; 75% to 90% occur once, and the top ten carry around 2%. This sample was taken from a study of cytomegalovirus exposure and HLA in healthy donors. The study, taken as a whole, reports: TCR beta sequences reportedly predicted most subjects' HLA-A and HLA-B alleles accurately.

V gave up 2 bases and J gave up 5 bases, with 9 bases separating them. Germline V lookup: CDR1 SQVTM, CDR2 ANQGSEA. The CDR3 extends over 13 amino acids. The chain has TRBV29-1 and TRBJ2-2, with D maybe TRBD2 (6 bases). The sample comprised PBMCs. This TCR was recovered from a man aged 25 to 40 in good health and CMV-seronegative. CDR3 loop: CSVERRGTGELFF. As DNA, the CDR3 is TGCAGCGTTGAAAGACGGGGGACCGGGGAGCTGTTTTTT.